The sequence of this T cell receptor (beta chain) was determined in a study of control samples from healthy donors and cancer patients. The table came from immunoSEQ multiplex PCR; TCRdb's copy has only in-frame clones and leaves some out. Found here are around 140,000 clones, 80% to 95% of them singletons; the top ten hold 2.1%. Germline V gene lookup returns CDR1 LNHDA and CDR2 SQIVND (reference sequence). V gave up 3 bases and J gave up 7 bases, with 16 bases separating them. CDR3 length: 15 amino acids. The sequence was obtained from a woman in her 50s in good health. The V and J genes are TRBV19 and TRBJ1-5; a weak D match, TRBD1 (6 bases). The sample taken for sequencing was blood. CDR3 loop: CASSILGGGGQPQHF. CDR3 sequence (DNA): TGTGCCAGTAGTATTTTGGGAGGGGGGGGCCAGCCCCAGCATTTT.